This entry lists 10 T cell receptor beta chains sequenced from one sample in a study of shared clonotypes between healthy human individuals. Clones were read by immunoSEQ multiplex PCR, and TCRdb kept only the in-frame ones, dropping some. The profile shows about 1.5 million clones, roughly 96% of them singletons. Sequenced material: naive CD4+ T cells sorted from blood. Indicated subset: CD45RA+ positively selected. The receptor source for this set is a man aged 25-45 years in good health.

The gene calls are TRBV10-3 and TRBJ2-1; 8 bases fit TRBD2. The germline V gene has CDR1 ENHRY and CDR2 SYGVKD. The CDR3 contains 13 residues. Trimming cost V 6 bases and J 3 bases; bases outside gene matches: 1. DNA of the CDR3: TGTGCCATCAGCGGGAGGGGCTACAATGAGCAGTTCTTC. It yields the protein CAISGRGYNEQFF.

The rearrangement links TRBV6-6 to TRBJ1-1, with no clear D. The CDR3 contains 16 residues. Germline values: CDR1 MNHNY, CDR2 SVGAGI (reference sequence). The V gene lost 5 bases and the J gene lost 11 bases, with 27 bases spanning the gap. CDR3 sequence (DNA): TGTGCCAGCAGTACCTCTTTCGGGAACTACTACGCAGGCGCTTTCTTT. Its protein is CASSTSFGNYYAGAFF.

The chain recombines TRBV7-2 with TRBJ2-7; 7 nucleotides line up with TRBD1. The CDR3 has 13 residues. The junction had 4 bases not matched to a gene; V was cut back by 2 bases and J by 6 bases. The germline gives CDR1 SGHTA, CDR2 FQGNSA. CDR3 amino acids: CASSLKGAGEQYF. DNA of the CDR3: TGTGCCAGCAGCTTAAAGGGGGCTGGCGAGCAGTACTTC.

The rearrangement uses TRBV5-4 and TRBJ2-7; either TRBD1 or TRBD2 may fit D (5 bases each). The CDR3 sequence is 15 residues long. Trimming removed 3 bases from V and 3 bases from J, with 16 bases in between. Germline CDR1 and CDR2: SGHNT and YYREEE (reference sequence). CDR3 residues: CASSSITGLVYEQYF. CDR3 bases: TGTGCCAGCAGCTCCATAACGGGGCTCGTCTACGAGCAGTACTTC.

This chain joins TRBV19 and TRBJ2-1; 8 bases are shared with TRBD2. V was clipped by 1 base and J by 6 bases; unmatched bases: 5. CDR1 LNHDA and CDR2 SQIVND come from the germline V gene (reference sequence). The CDR3 has 15 residues. The CDR3 protein is CASSIVQREGNEQFF. The CDR3 DNA reads as TGTGCCAGTAGTATAGTGCAACGGGAGGGCAATGAGCAGTTCTTC.

This chain uses TRBV10-1 with TRBJ2-7, with 7 bases that match TRBD1. The CDR3 loop spans 13 amino acids. The V gene's germline CDR1 is WNHNN and CDR2 SYGVQD (reference sequence). Germline trimming cut 8 bases from V and 1 base from J; bases unmatched to any gene: 5. CDR3 loop: CASGSGGSYEQYF. The CDR3 bases are TGCGCCAGCGGATCAGGGGGATCCTACGAGCAGTACTTC.

This sequence joins TRBV10-3 and TRBJ2-7, with D tentatively TRBD2 (5 bases). Trimming left V 3 bases short and J 3 bases short, with 12 bases between. The CDR3 sequence is 14 residues long. Germline V gene sequence: CDR1 ENHRY, CDR2 SYGVKD. CDR3 region: CAISDGNSLYEQYF. CDR3 DNA sequence: TGTGCCATCAGTGACGGGAACAGTCTCTACGAGCAGTACTTC.

The chain joins TRBV5-4 to TRBJ1-2, with D unresolved. The ends were cut back, 2 bases at V and 8 bases at J, with 13 bases in the middle. This CDR3 contains 13 residues. Looked up from germline, CDR1 is SGHNT and CDR2 is YYREEE (reference sequence). The CDR3 reads CASSFLSGQGYTF. The CDR3 DNA sequence: TGTGCCAGCAGCTTTCTATCGGGTCAGGGCTACACCTTC.

The chain links TRBV30 to TRBJ1-2; unclear D gene. The CDR3 is made up of 13 amino acids. Germline V gene data show CDR1 as GTSNPN and CDR2 as SVGIG (reference sequence). V was trimmed by 0 bases and J by 8 bases, leaving 13 bases between them. In DNA, the CDR3 is TGTGCCTGGAGTGTATTTGGCAGTTGGGGCTACACCTTC. It codes for CAWSVFGSWGYTF.

J is TRBJ2-2 and V is TRBV2; TRBD1 matches at 9 bases. After removal of 0 bases from V and 6 bases from J, the junction contained 8 bases not matched to a gene. The CDR3 runs to 17 residues. CDR1 and CDR2 (germline): SNHLY, FYNNEI. The CDR3 is CASSEAGQGLPPGELFF. CDR3 DNA sequence: TGTGCCAGCAGTGAAGCCGGACAGGGGCTACCCCCCGGGGAGCTGTTTTTT.